The 14 T cell receptor beta chains below come from one sample, sequenced in a study of breast tumors, draining lymph nodes, adjacent tissues. Samples came from axillary lymph nodes draining the breast cancer. TCRdb recomputed calls from the multiplex PCR reads with MiXCR, one row per CDR3 protein. The sample consists of 130,000 or so distinct CDR3 sequences, less than 25% of them appearing once. Sequenced input: axillary lymph node tissue. The receptors originated from a female donor with breast cancer. Some clones in this sample may be carry-over from other donors' samples.

The sample holds many counts of this clonotype. The chain joins TRBV11-3 to TRBJ2-1, with D perhaps TRBD2 (7 bases). The CDR3 runs to 13 residues. V lost 2 bases to trimming and J lost 10 bases, with 12 bases between them. Germline CDR1 and CDR2: SGHNT and YENEEA. The CDR3 loop is CASSLREGVEQFF. DNA for the CDR3: TGTGCCAGCAGCTTAAGGGAGGGGGTGGAGCAGTTCTTC. Looking up the rest from reference TRBV11-3 and TRBJ2-1 gives the full variable domain: EAGVVQSPRYKIIEKKQPVAFWCNPISGHNTLYWYLQNLGQGPELLIRYENEEAVDDSQLPKDRFSAERLKGVDSTLKIQPAELGDSAVYLCASSLREGVEQFFGPGTRLTVL.

There are many counts of this clonotype. The rearrangement uses TRBV30 and TRBJ2-7; perhaps TRBD1 as D (6 bases). Per germline, CDR1 GTSNPN and CDR2 SVGIG (reference sequence). Deletions cut 3 bases from V and 3 bases from J, with 18 bases between. This CDR3 spans 15 amino acids. Here the CDR3 reads CAWRNPGQLSYEQYF. The CDR3 coding sequence is TGTGCCTGGAGGAACCCGGGACAACTGAGCTACGAGCAGTACTTC.

The chain carries TRBV19 and TRBJ2-6; D gene ambiguous. Germline V lookup: CDR1 LNHDA, CDR2 SQIVND (reference sequence). The CDR3 runs to 16 residues. V was clipped by 11 bases and J by 2 bases, with 19 bases between them. The CDR3 protein is CAGTARARAGANVLTF. The CDR3, as DNA: TGTGCCGGTACCGCAAGAGCCCGGGCTGGGGCCAACGTCCTGACTTTC.

Only one count was recorded for this clonotype. With a much larger clone just one base away, this may be a read error. The CDR3 nucleotides read TGTGCCCGCAGCGTAGGAGGGGCCCCGAACACCGGGGAGCTGTTTTTT. Encoded protein: CARSVGGAPNTGELFF. The chain is built from TRBV9 and TRBJ2-2; D is possibly TRBD2 (6 bases). The CDR3 spans 16 residues. The germline V gene has CDR1 SGDLS and CDR2 YYNGEE.

V and J are TRBV6-6 and TRBJ1-5; D call uncertain. This CDR3 is 15 amino acids long. V lost 4 bases and J 7 bases, leaving 17 bases between the germline ends. Germline V gives CDR1 MNHNY, CDR2 SVGAGI (reference sequence). In DNA form, the CDR3 reads TGTGCCAGCAGTTCATACAACACCGACAACCAGCCCCAGCATTTT. Translation: CASSSYNTDNQPQHF.

With regard to this clonotype: This may be a read error: a much more frequent sequence differs by one nucleotide. This chain links TRBV10-3 with TRBJ1-3; TRBD1 matches at 7 bases. Germline-derived CDR1 and CDR2 are ENHRY and SYGVKD. The CDR3 length is 13 residues. The CDR3 sequence is CAISGDSGNTVYF. CDR3 nucleotides: TGTGCCATCAGCGGGGACAGTGGAAACACCGTATATTTT.

This clonotype was seen at least ten times. This sequence joins TRBV24-1 and TRBJ2-1; D ambiguous. The V end lost 5 bases, the J end lost 5 bases, and 15 bases lay between the germline ends. The CDR3 runs to 15 residues. Germline lookup yields CDR1 KGHDR and CDR2 SFDVKD. CDR3 residues: CATSGSENFDNEQFF. For the CDR3, the DNA is TGTGCCACCAGTGGGAGCGAAAACTTCGACAATGAGCAGTTCTTC.

This clonotype was recorded only once. Since a much larger clone is just one base distant, this may be a read error. The chain employs TRBV2 and TRBJ2-1, with D hard to call. The CDR3 extends over 8 amino acids. Germline V CDR1 and CDR2: SNHLY, FYNNEI. CDR3 residues: CASSPSQF. For the CDR3, the DNA is TGTGCCAGCAGCCCGAGTCAGTTC.

This clonotype was counted at least ten times. This chain links TRBV11-2 with TRBJ2-7, with D tentatively TRBD1 or TRBD2 (5 bases each). The CDR3 is 17 residues long. CDR1 and CDR2 (germline): SGHAT, FQNNGV. V lost 3 bases and J lost 1, with 19 bases in between. CDR3 loop: CASSFPPGAGTSYEQYF. The CDR3 nucleotides read TGTGCCAGCAGCTTTCCACCCGGCGCAGGGACGTCCTACGAGCAGTACTTC.

J is TRBJ2-4 and V is TRBV20-1; 7 bases match TRBD2. With 1 base clipped from V and 3 bases from J, the junction kept 3 bases outside the gene matches. The CDR3 totals 14 residues. Germline V CDR1 and CDR2: DFQATT, SNEGSKA (reference sequence). The chain's CDR3 is CSARGGGIKNIQYF. The DNA for the CDR3 is TGCAGTGCTAGAGGGGGAGGGATCAAAAACATTCAGTACTTC.

Of note for this clonotype: This may be a read error: a much more frequent sequence differs by one nucleotide. V usage is TRBV5-1 and J usage is TRBJ2-1, with D possibly TRBD2 on 5 matching bases. The length of the CDR3 is 14 residues. CDR1 and CDR2 from the germline V gene are SGHRS and YFSETQ. Here the CDR3 DNA reads TGCGCCAGCAGCGGACGGGAAATATACAATGGGCAGTTCTTC. Its protein is CASSGREIYNGQFF.

This clonotype was detected many times. The rearrangement joins TRBV6-6 to TRBJ1-4; D remains ambiguous. V was cut by 6 bases and J by 4 bases, with 15 bases left in between. From germline, CDR1 is MNHNY and CDR2 SVGAGI (reference sequence). The CDR3 contains 15 residues. The CDR3 DNA is TGTGCCAGCAGCGGACTCGACCGGGGTAATGAAAAACTGTTTTTT. The encoded protein is CASSGLDRGNEKLFF.

This clonotype was counted at least ten times. The gene calls are TRBV5-1 and TRBJ2-1; 12 bases fit TRBD2. The CDR3 is made up of 16 amino acids. Germline assignment: CDR1 SGHRS and CDR2 YFSETQ. Trimming cost V 2 bases and J 5 bases; bases outside gene matches: 5. This chain's CDR3 is CASSFLAGGPNNEQFF. Written as DNA, the CDR3 is TGCGCCAGCAGCTTCCTAGCGGGAGGGCCAAACAATGAGCAGTTCTTC.

In the case of this clonotype: A much larger clone lies a single base off, so this may be a read error. V usage is TRBV4-2 and J usage is TRBJ2-3, with no clear D. CDR1 LGHNA and CDR2 YNFKEQ come from the germline V gene. CDR3 length: 17 residues. CDR3 sequence (DNA): TGTGCCAACAGCCAAGATTGGGTGAGCCAGCACACAGATACGCAGTATTTT. It encodes CANSQDWVSQHTDTQYF.